This TCR beta chain was sequenced in a study of Ad26.COV2.S vaccination and SARS-CoV-2 variants. Clones were read by immunoSEQ multiplex PCR, and TCRdb kept only the in-frame ones, dropping some. There are around 86,000 clones in the sample; more than 70% occur only once, and 16% lies in the top ten. The starting material was peripheral blood, obtained after recovery from COVID-19. The clonotype comes from a human donor who had recovered from COVID-19.

The CDR3 sequence: CASSLAPLAGVGIGELFF. CDR3 sequence (DNA): TGTGCCAGCAGCTTAGCCCCACTAGCGGGAGTAGGAATCGGGGAGCTGTTTTTT. The genes are TRBV7-9 and TRBJ2-2; 11 bases fit TRBD2. V was clipped by 0 bases and J by 7 bases; unmatched bases: 10. The CDR3 consists of 18 residues. CDR1 SEHNR and CDR2 FQNEAQ come from the germline V gene (reference sequence).